These 25 T cell receptor beta chains originate from one sample sequenced in a study of blood T cells in healthy people across ages. Primed by a sample-barcoded 5' primer and a J-beta primer mix, a second PCR proceeded for 7 to 11 cycles. MiXCR, applied by TCRdb to the 5' RACE reads, yields one record per CDR3 protein. The sample holds over 550,000 distinct CDR3 sequences; around 31% are singletons and the top ten take around a sixth. The sequenced material came from blood. The source of these receptors is a woman aged 80 or older in good health.

This clonotype has ten or more counts. The chain uses TRBV5-1 and TRBJ2-5; TRBD1 aligns across 9 bases. Per the germline V gene, CDR1 is SGHRS and CDR2 is YFSETQ. The CDR3 length is 15 residues. V shed 4 bases, J shed 3 bases, and the junction held 7 bases outside the gene matches. The DNA of the CDR3 is TGCGCCAGCAGCCAGACCGGGACAGGGAAAGAGACCCAGTACTTC. It specifies CASSQTGTGKETQYF.

This clonotype was observed many times. The chain recombines TRBV11-3 with TRBJ2-5, with TRBD1 identical over 9 bases. Germline CDR1 is SGHNT and CDR2 is YENEEA. The CDR3 contains 16 residues. V lost 5 bases and J lost 1; bases outside the gene matches: 8. CDR3 in amino acids: CASSPGTGSPQETQYF. The CDR3 region has the DNA TGTGCCAGCAGCCCGGGGACAGGGAGTCCCCAAGAGACCCAGTACTTC.

The chain recombines TRBV20-1 with TRBJ2-5; 8 bases fit TRBD2. The CDR3 contains 14 residues. J gave up 5 bases and V 3 bases, and 8 bases lay outside the gene matches. Germline loops: CDR1 DFQATT, CDR2 SNEGSKA (reference sequence). CDR3 sequence: CSASGSGGWETQYF. As DNA, the CDR3 is TGCAGTGCTAGTGGTTCGGGAGGGTGGGAGACCCAGTACTTC.

This clonotype was observed at least ten times. V gene TRBV7-6 combines with J gene TRBJ2-5; TRBD1 aligns across 8 bases. Unmatched junction bases numbered 10, after V lost 5 bases and J lost 5 bases. The length of the CDR3 is 15 residues. Germline values: CDR1 SGHVS, CDR2 FNYEAQ. The CDR3 DNA is TGTGCCAGCAGCCACGGACAGGGTGGCCTGGAGACCCAGTACTTC. Its protein product is CASSHGQGGLETQYF.

This clonotype came up many times. The V call is TRBV20-1, the J call TRBJ2-1, with 8 bases that match TRBD1. This CDR3 is 14 amino acids long. The V and J ends lost 5 bases and 4 bases, in that order; junction bases with no gene match: 7. Per the germline V gene, CDR1 is DFQATT and CDR2 is SNEGSKA (reference sequence). Here the CDR3 reads CSASGQGLYNEQFF. The CDR3 nucleotides are TGCAGTGCTTCAGGACAGGGTTTATACAATGAGCAGTTCTTC.

The table lists this clonotype with a few counts. V gene TRBV7-2 combines with J gene TRBJ1-6; 9 bases are a match to TRBD1. CDR3 size: 17 residues. V lost 5 bases, J lost 7 bases, and 12 bases stayed unmatched. The germline gives CDR1 SGHTA, CDR2 FQGNSA. Written as DNA, the CDR3 is TGTGCCAGCAGCCTAGGAACCGGGACAGGGAGGAATTCACCCCTCCACTTT. Protein sequence: CASSLGTGTGRNSPLHF.

This clonotype was seen ten or more times. The rearrangement joins TRBV10-2 to TRBJ2-7, with D possibly TRBD1 on 5 matching bases. From germline, CDR1 is WSHSY and CDR2 SAAADI. Trimming shortened V by 7 bases and J by 6 bases, and 16 bases separated the two germline ends. The CDR3 is 13 amino acids. The CDR3 loop is CASKGAGYIEQYF. CDR3 nucleotide sequence: TGCGCCAGCAAGGGCGCAGGGTATATCGAGCAGTACTTC.

The V gene is TRBV20-1, the J gene TRBJ2-3; 10 nucleotides match TRBD2. The germline V gene has CDR1 DFQATT and CDR2 SNEGSKA (reference sequence). This CDR3 contains 12 residues. The V gene end was trimmed by 6 bases and the J gene end by 6 bases; junction bases not matched to a gene: 3. The CDR3 loop is CSALAGVDTQYF. The CDR3 DNA is TGCAGTGCCCTAGCGGGGGTCGATACGCAGTATTTT.

This clonotype was counted many times. This chain joins TRBV6-2 or TRBV6-3 and TRBJ2-7, with 9 positions matching TRBD1. The CDR3 spans 15 residues. Per the germline V gene, CDR1 is MNHEY and CDR2 is SVGEGT. V lost 6 bases and J lost 7; bases outside the gene matches: 13. CDR3 DNA: TGTGCCAGCAGGGCCCCGGGACAGGGTTCTCCTGAGCAGTACTTC. Its protein product is CASRAPGQGSPEQYF.

This clonotype was found many times. V and J are TRBV6-1 and TRBJ1-1, with D perhaps matching TRBD1 (6 bases). Trimming pared 0 bases from V and 6 bases from J, leaving 20 bases between. CDR3 length equals 17 residues. The germline V gene encodes CDR1 MNHNS and CDR2 SASEGT. CDR3 nucleotides: TGTGCCAGCAGTGAAGCGTCCGGACAGCTATTTGTTCCTGAAGCTTTCTTT. Its protein is CASSEASGQLFVPEAFF.

This clonotype occurred a few times. This may come from a read error, since a much larger clone is one base off. The V call is TRBV9, the J call TRBJ2-5, with a tentative D call TRBD2 (6 bases). With 4 bases removed from V and 11 bases from J, the gap between germline ends came to 18 bases. The CDR3 spans 13 residues. CDR1 and CDR2 from the germline V gene are SGDLS and YYNGEE. This CDR3 is CASSFFTSNEQYF. CDR3 sequence (DNA): TGTGCCAGCAGCTTTTTTACTAGCAATGAGCAGTACTTC.

This clonotype was seen only a few times. A much larger clone lies one base from this, so it may be a read error. The CDR3 bases are TGCAGCGTAGATCGAGCGGGGGGGCGCGAGACCCAGTACTTC. Protein: CSVDRAGGRETQYF. The chain is built from TRBV29-1 and TRBJ2-5; 10 bases match TRBD2. The CDR3 spans 14 residues. Germline CDR1 reads SQVTM; CDR2 reads ANQGSEA. V lost 6 bases and J lost 5; bases outside the gene matches: 9.

In its sample, this clonotype was seen a few times. This may stem from a read error, because a much larger clone lies one nucleotide away. This rearrangement joins TRBV7-2 to TRBJ2-3; TRBD1 might be the D (6 bases). Deletions cut 4 bases from V and 4 bases from J, with 12 bases between. The CDR3 is 14 amino acids. Germline V gives CDR1 SGHTA, CDR2 FQGNSA. CDR3 DNA sequence: TGTGCCAGCAGCTGGTCAGGGGCGCCAGATACGCAGTATTTT. This encodes CASSWSGAPDTQYF.

The rearrangement uses TRBV5-6 and TRBJ2-2, with 11 bases that match TRBD1. With V trimmed by 4 bases and J by 5 bases, 4 bases remained unmatched. The CDR3 runs to 15 residues. CDR1 and CDR2 (germline): SGHDT, YYEEEE. CDR3 nucleotide sequence: TGTGCCAGCAGCCCCCGGGACAGGGGGACCGGGGAGCTGTTTTTT. This sequence encodes CASSPRDRGTGELFF. Based on the CDR3 plus reference TRBV5-6 and TRBJ2-2, the full variable domain is DAGVTQSPTHLIKTRGQQVTLRCSPKSGHDTVSWYQQALGQGPQFIFQYYEEEERQRGNFPDRFSGHQFPNYSSELNVNALLLGDSALYLCASSPRDRGTGELFFGEGSRLTVL.

This clonotype was picked up many times. The rearrangement links TRBV20-1 to TRBJ2-7; 9 bases map to TRBD1. Trimming took 0 bases from V and 4 from J; bases not matched to a gene: 4. Germline assignment: CDR1 DFQATT and CDR2 SNEGSKA (reference sequence). This CDR3 contains 14 residues. The CDR3 DNA reads as TGCAGTGCTAGAGAAGACAGGGGGAAGTACGAGCAGTACTTC. Encoded protein: CSAREDRGKYEQYF.

This clonotype appeared a single time. The J gene is TRBJ2-5, the V gene TRBV5-1, with 11 nucleotides matching TRBD2. The V segment lost 6 bases and the J segment 0 bases; nucleotides outside the gene matches: 1. Germline V CDR1 and CDR2: SGHRS, YFSETQ. This CDR3 is built from 14 residues. CDR3 nucleotide sequence: TGCGCCAGCACTAGCGGGGGGTACCAAGAGACCCAGTACTTC. This sequence encodes CASTSGGYQETQYF.

Notes on this clonotype: A read error may account for a junction end that differs from germline. V and J are TRBV12-3 or TRBV12-4 and TRBJ1-6; a possible D gene is TRBD1 (5 bases). This CDR3 spans 14 amino acids. CDR3 protein: CASSLPGRNSPPHF. The DNA for the CDR3 is TGTGCCAGCAGTTTACCGGGGCGCAACTCACCCCCCCACTTT.

Remarks on this clonotype: This may stem from a read error, because a much larger clone lies one nucleotide away. This chain links TRBV27 with TRBJ2-1; perhaps TRBD2 as D (5 bases). The CDR3 spans 15 residues. The V gene's germline CDR1 is MNHEY and CDR2 SMNVEV (reference sequence). CDR3 in DNA: TGTGCCAGCAGTTTAAGATCCGGGAAAAGCAATGAGCACTTCTTC. Amino acid sequence: CASSLRSGKSNEHFF.

About this clonotype itself: This could be a read error, since a much larger clone is one nucleotide away. The chain carries TRBV30 and TRBJ2-5; D perhaps matches TRBD2 (5 bases). The DNA end is a closer match to TRBJ2-7, so the J assignment may be wrong. The CDR3 consists of 13 residues. Germline V gene data show CDR1 as GTSNPN and CDR2 as SVGIG (reference sequence). CDR3 DNA: TGTGCCGGTGATCGGGGTCAGCCCTACGAGCAGTACTTC. It encodes CAGDRGQPYEQYF.

Notes on this clonotype: A much bigger clone sits one base away, suggesting this may be a read error. The rearrangement joins TRBV12-3 or TRBV12-4 to TRBJ2-3; D might be TRBD1 (5 bases). The CDR3 sequence is 15 residues long. The CDR3 DNA is TGTGCCAGCAGTCGGACAAGGGATAGCACAGATGCGCAGTATTTT. Encoded protein: CASSRTRDSTDAQYF.

This clonotype occurred many times. The chain uses TRBV6-6 and TRBJ2-7; D could derive from TRBD1 or TRBD2 (5 bases each). Germline assignment: CDR1 MNHNY and CDR2 SVGAGI (reference sequence). Trimming left V 5 bases short and J 3 bases short, with 14 bases between. The CDR3 contains 14 residues. The CDR3: CASSIRDGGYEQYF. The CDR3 DNA sequence: TGTGCCAGCAGTATCAGGGACGGAGGCTACGAGCAGTACTTC.

This clonotype turned up a few times. The rearrangement links TRBV5-1 to TRBJ2-5; maybe TRBD1 (7 bases). The ends were cut back, 0 bases at V and 11 bases at J, with 23 bases in the middle. Germline loops: CDR1 SGHRS, CDR2 YFSETQ. CDR3 size: 16 residues. CDR3 protein: CASSLAGSGGYNEQYF. CDR3 DNA: TGCGCCAGCAGCTTGGCCGGGTCAGGGGGGTATAATGAGCAGTACTTC.

There are many counts of this clonotype. The V and J genes are TRBV7-2 and TRBJ2-1; D may be TRBD1 (5 bases). Germline values: CDR1 SGHTA, CDR2 FQGNSA. With 1 base removed from V and 1 base from J, the gap between germline ends came to 11 bases. This CDR3 spans 16 amino acids. The CDR3, as DNA: TGTGCCAGCAGCTTAGTTGCGCAGGGTTCCTACAATGAGCAGTTCTTC. It translates to CASSLVAQGSYNEQFF.

Many counts were recorded for this clonotype. The chain employs TRBV7-2 and TRBJ2-1; 10 bases map to TRBD2. The V gene's germline CDR1 is SGHTA and CDR2 FQGNSA. V shed 4 bases, J shed 7 bases, and the junction held 10 bases outside the gene matches. There are 16 residues in the CDR3. The CDR3 sequence is CASSSQGQRGGNEQFF. The DNA for the CDR3 is TGTGCCAGCAGCTCCCAAGGGCAGCGGGGGGGGAATGAGCAGTTCTTC.

The chain employs TRBV5-1 and TRBJ1-1, with a weak D call TRBD1 (5 bases). There are 16 residues in the CDR3. Trimming removed 1 base from V and 0 bases from J, with 13 bases in between. Germline V CDR1 and CDR2: SGHRS, YFSETQ. CDR3 sequence (DNA): TGCGCCAGCAGCTTGATAATCGGGGCCTTGAACACTGAAGCTTTCTTT. Protein: CASSLIIGALNTEAFF. Full variable domain (rest looked up from reference TRBV5-1 and TRBJ1-1): KAGVTQTPRYLIKTRGQQVTLSCSPISGHRSVSWYQQTPGQGLQFLFEYFSETQRNKGNFPGRFSGRQFSNSRSEMNVSTLELGDSALYLCASSLIIGALNTEAFFGQGTRLTVV.